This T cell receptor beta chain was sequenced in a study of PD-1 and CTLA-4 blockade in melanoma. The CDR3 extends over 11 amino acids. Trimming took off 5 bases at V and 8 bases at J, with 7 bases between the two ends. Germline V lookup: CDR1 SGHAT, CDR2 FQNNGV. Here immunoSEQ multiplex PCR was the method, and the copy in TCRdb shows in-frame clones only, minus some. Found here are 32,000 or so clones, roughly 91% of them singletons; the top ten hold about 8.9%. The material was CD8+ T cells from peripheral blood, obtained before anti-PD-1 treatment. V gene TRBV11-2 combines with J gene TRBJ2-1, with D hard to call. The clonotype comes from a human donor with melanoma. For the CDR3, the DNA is TGTGCCAGCAGCCAGGCGGATGAGCAGTTCTTC. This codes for CASSQADEQFF.